Reported below is one TCR beta chain. The data are from a study of sequential checkpoint blockade in melanoma. Study summary: Arm A got nivolumab then ipilimumab; arm B the reverse, 1:1. Each arm's sequence ended with maintenance nivolumab.

Germline V CDR1 and CDR2: SEHNR, FQNEAQ (reference sequence). The CDR3 is 17 amino acids. Trimming cost V 5 bases and J 4 bases; bases outside gene matches: 11. Generated by immunoSEQ multiplex PCR, the TCRdb table keeps only in-frame clones and is missing some. The sample lists approximately 23,000 clones, 75% to 90% occurring once. Treatment described: randomized to nivolumab then ipilimumab (arm A) or the reverse (arm B). Patients had received no earlier DNA-damaging chemotherapy. PBMC sorting kept live CD3+CD8+ cells without CD19 or CD56. Sequences were derived from CD8+ T cells sorted from blood (inferred from file names), sampled from a patient given nivolumab and ipilimumab in sequence. This TCR came from a human donor with melanoma. V is TRBV7-9 and J is TRBJ2-3; 11 nucleotides agree with TRBD2. In DNA, the CDR3 is TGTGCCAGCAGCCTCGTGACTAGCGGGAATGTAGCAGATACGCAGTATTTT. Protein sequence: CASSLVTSGNVADTQYF.